The 2 T cell receptor beta chains below all came from one sample that was sequenced in a study of blood T cell repertoires in COVID-19. The protocol was immunoSEQ multiplex PCR, while the TCRdb copy is restricted to in-frame clones and leaves out a portion. The sample consists of approximately 40,000 clones, approximately 90% of them appearing once. The sample was peripheral blood. The receptors here all came from a human donor in a cohort sampled during active COVID-19.

The chain employs TRBV6-5 and TRBJ1-2; D is unresolved. CDR1 and CDR2 (germline): MNHEY, SVGAGI. V dropped 7 bases and J dropped 3 bases, with 12 bases sitting between them. CDR3 size: 13 residues. CDR3 sequence: CASKEATDYGYTF. The DNA for the CDR3 is TGTGCCAGCAAGGAGGCCACTGACTATGGCTACACCTTC.

This clone was found a few times. This CDR3 is also generated by other DNA sequences in the sample. The V call is TRBV7-9, the J call TRBJ1-1; D is undetermined. CDR3 length: 13 amino acids. Looked up from germline, CDR1 is SEHNR and CDR2 is FQNEAQ (reference sequence). Trimming removed 5 bases from V and 0 bases from J, with 7 bases in between. The CDR3 spells CASSLDMNTEAFF. The CDR3 DNA is TGTGCCAGCAGCCTTGACATGAACACTGAAGCTTTCTTT.